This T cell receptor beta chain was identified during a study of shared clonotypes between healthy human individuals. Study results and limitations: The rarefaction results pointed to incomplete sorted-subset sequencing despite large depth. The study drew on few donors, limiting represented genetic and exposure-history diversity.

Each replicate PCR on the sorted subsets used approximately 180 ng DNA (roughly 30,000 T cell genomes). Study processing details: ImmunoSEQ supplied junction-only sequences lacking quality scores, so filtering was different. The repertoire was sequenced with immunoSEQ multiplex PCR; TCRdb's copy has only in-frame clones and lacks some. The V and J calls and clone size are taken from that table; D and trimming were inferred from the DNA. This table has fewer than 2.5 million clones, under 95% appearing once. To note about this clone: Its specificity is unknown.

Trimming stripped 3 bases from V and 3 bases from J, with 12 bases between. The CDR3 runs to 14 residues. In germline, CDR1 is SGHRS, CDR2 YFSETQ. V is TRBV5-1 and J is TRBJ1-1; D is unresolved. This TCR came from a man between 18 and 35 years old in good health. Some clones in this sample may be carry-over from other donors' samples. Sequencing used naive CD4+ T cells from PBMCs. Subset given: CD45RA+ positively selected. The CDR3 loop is CASSSSLGDTEAFF. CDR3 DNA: TGCGCCAGCAGCTCCTCGCTTGGGGACACTGAAGCTTTCTTT.